A single sample gave rise to the 6 T cell receptor beta chains below, sequenced in a study of CD8+ T cells in alopecia areata. Following extraction, RNA underwent reverse transcription to cDNA, which served as the sequencing template. Measured with immunoSEQ multiplex PCR; TCRdb has only the in-frame clones, and not every one. Of some 180,000 clones in the sample, 40% to 65% were seen once. Treatment meaning: oral pan-JAK inhibitor, 5-10 mg twice daily. The input for sequencing was CD8+ T cells sorted from blood, taken at week 24, from a patient treated with tofacitinib. The receptors originated from a human donor with alopecia areata.

In this sample, this clone turned up a few times. The J gene is TRBJ1-2, the V gene TRBV29-1; 8 nucleotides match TRBD1. The junction had 5 bases not matched to a gene; V was cut back by 6 bases and J by 5 bases. There are 12 residues in the CDR3. Germline V gene sequence: CDR1 SQVTM, CDR2 ANQGSEA. CDR3 residues: CSVSDREYGYTF. CDR3 bases: TGCAGCGTCTCGGACAGGGAATATGGCTACACCTTC.

The chain combines TRBV14 with TRBJ2-3, with a possible D match to TRBD2 (6 bases). The CDR3 has 18 residues. Trimming removed 2 bases from V and 6 bases from J, with 24 bases in between. From germline, CDR1 is SGHDN and CDR2 FVKESK. The CDR3 DNA reads as TGTGCCAGCAGCCAAAAACCTCCGGGACTCCAAAAGGCGGATACGCAGTATTTT. This codes for CASSQKPPGLQKADTQYF.

The gene calls are TRBV4-1 and TRBJ1-1; maybe TRBD1 (5 bases). V lost 1 base, J lost 5 bases, and 14 bases lay in between. The CDR3 loop spans 15 amino acids. Germline V gene sequence: CDR1 MGHRA, CDR2 YSYEKL. For the CDR3, the DNA is TGCGCCAGCAGCCAAGCAGCAGGGAGTAAGACTGAAGCTTTCTTT. Its translation: CASSQAAGSKTEAFF.

This clone was recorded once. This chain uses TRBV7-6 with TRBJ1-5; maybe TRBD1 (5 bases). This CDR3 comprises 13 residues. Trimming cost V 5 bases and J 5 bases, with 10 bases left between them. Germline V gives CDR1 SGHVS, CDR2 FNYEAQ. Written as DNA, the CDR3 is TGTGCCAGCAGCCTGGGGGGGGATCAGCCCCAGCATTTT. Translating gives CASSLGGDQPQHF. The whole variable domain, remainder taken from reference TRBV7-6 and TRBJ1-5, is GAGVSQSPRYKVTKRGQDVALRCDPISGHVSLYWYRQALGQGPEFLTYFNYEAQQDKSGLPNDRFSAERPEGSISTLTIQRTEQRDSAMYRCASSLGGDQPQHFGDGTRLSIL.

CDR3 nucleotide sequence: TGTGCCAGCACCCAACAGGGCAATCAGCCCCAGCATTTT. Its protein product is CASTQQGNQPQHF. The V and J genes are TRBV6-5 and TRBJ1-5; TRBD1 is a possible D gene (5 bases). Trimming took 7 bases from V and 2 from J, leaving 9 bases between them. This CDR3 region has 13 residues. Looked up from germline, CDR1 is MNHEY and CDR2 is SVGAGI.

This chain uses TRBV30 with TRBJ2-7, with D perhaps matching TRBD1 (5 bases). Trimming stripped 0 bases from V and 0 bases from J, with 15 bases between. Germline values: CDR1 GTSNPN, CDR2 SVGIG (reference sequence). There are 16 residues in the CDR3. The CDR3 nucleotides read TGTGCCTGGAGTGTTCAGACAGTTAGCCTCTCCTACGAGCAGTACTTC. Its protein is CAWSVQTVSLSYEQYF.